Sequencing of this T cell receptor beta chain was carried out in a study of control samples from healthy donors and cancer patients (dated by TCRdb to 2018 to 2020). In regard to this clone: Its antigen remains undetermined. Base qualities are missing; no much larger clone stands one base away.

The CDR3, cysteine through phenylalanine, is 15 amino acids long. Just CDR3 DNA is preserved here, 45 bases in frame from base 1. Trimmed from V: 5 bases; trimmed from J: 1 base; junction bases lacking a gene match: 6. The germline V gene (reference sequence) sets CDR1 to SEHNR and CDR2 to FQNEAQ. Library construction relied on the immunoSEQ multiplex PCR assay. TCRdb obtained this table from immuneACCESS and retained in-frame rearrangements with V and J assigned. These tables miss some clones; where compared with another copy, unresolved V genes account for less than half of the shortfall, and the remainder is unexplained. The sample yields 150,000 to 160,000 clones; over 85% were counted once. Of the sample, about 2.4% falls within the top ten clones.

The V and J segments used are TRBV7-9 and TRBJ1-1, and 8 junctional nucleotides match TRBD1. The sequence came from a man in his fifties in good health. Sequenced: blood. The nucleotide sequence is given as TGTGCCAGCAGCCGCTCCGGGACAGGGAACACTGAAGCTTTCTTT. The encoded protein is CASSRSGTGNTEAFF.